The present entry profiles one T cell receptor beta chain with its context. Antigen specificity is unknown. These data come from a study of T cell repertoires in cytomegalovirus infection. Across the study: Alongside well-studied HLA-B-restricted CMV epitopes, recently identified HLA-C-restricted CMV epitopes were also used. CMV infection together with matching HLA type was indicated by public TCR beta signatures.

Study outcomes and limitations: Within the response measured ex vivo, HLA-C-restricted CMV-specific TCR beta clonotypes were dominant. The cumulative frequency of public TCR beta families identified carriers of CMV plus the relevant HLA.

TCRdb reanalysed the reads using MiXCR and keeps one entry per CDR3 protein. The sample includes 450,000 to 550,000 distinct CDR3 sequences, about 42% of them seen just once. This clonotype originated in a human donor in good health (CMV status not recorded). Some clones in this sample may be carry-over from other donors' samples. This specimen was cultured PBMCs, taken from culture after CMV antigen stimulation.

CDR3 coding DNA: TGTGCCAGCAGCTCCTTCGGGGACTCCTACAATGAGCAGTTCTTC. Encoded protein: CASSSFGDSYNEQFF. The chain employs TRBV11-2 and TRBJ2-1, with D maybe TRBD2 (5 bases). Germline V lookup: CDR1 SGHAT, CDR2 FQNNGV. This CDR3 spans 15 amino acids. V lost 4 bases and J 0 bases, leaving 10 bases between the germline ends.